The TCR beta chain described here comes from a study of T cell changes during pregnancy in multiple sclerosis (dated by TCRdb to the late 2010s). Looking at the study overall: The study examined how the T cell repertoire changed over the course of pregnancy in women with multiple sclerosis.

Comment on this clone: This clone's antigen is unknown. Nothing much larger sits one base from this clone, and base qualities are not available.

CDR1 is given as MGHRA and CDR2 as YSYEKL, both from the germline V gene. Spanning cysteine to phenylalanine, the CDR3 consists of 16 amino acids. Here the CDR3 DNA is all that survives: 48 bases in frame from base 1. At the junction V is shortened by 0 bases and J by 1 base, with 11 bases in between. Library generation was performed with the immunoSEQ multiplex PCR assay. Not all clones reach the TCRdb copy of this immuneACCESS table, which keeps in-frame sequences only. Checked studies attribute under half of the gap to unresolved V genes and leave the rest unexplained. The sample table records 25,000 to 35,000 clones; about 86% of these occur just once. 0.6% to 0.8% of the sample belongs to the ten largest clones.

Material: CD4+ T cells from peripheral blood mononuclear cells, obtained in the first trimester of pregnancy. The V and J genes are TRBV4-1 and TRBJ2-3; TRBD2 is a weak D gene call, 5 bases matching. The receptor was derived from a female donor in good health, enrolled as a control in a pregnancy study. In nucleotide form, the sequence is TGCGCCAGCAGCCAAGACCCGGGGTACCGCACAGATACGCAGTATTTT. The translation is CASSQDPGYRTDTQYF.